A single sample gave rise to the 21 T cell receptor beta chains below, sequenced in a study of T cell responses to AZD1222 COVID-19 vaccine. Here immunoSEQ multiplex PCR was the method, and the copy in TCRdb shows in-frame clones only, minus some. The sample has roughly 80,000 clones, approximately 90% seen once. Sequenced material: peripheral blood, taken on day 0 of AZD1222 vaccination. The receptors stem from an adult in good health.

V usage is TRBV5-4 and J usage is TRBJ1-5; D gene unclear. The germline V gene encodes CDR1 SGHNT and CDR2 YYREEE (reference sequence). The CDR3 has 13 amino acids. V shed 0 bases and J shed 5 bases, with 6 bases lying between them. CDR3 nucleotide sequence: TGTGCCAGCAGCTTGGACGGCTATCAGCCCCAGCATTTT. This sequence encodes CASSLDGYQPQHF.

The rearrangement joins TRBV7-8 to TRBJ1-1, with D uncertain. The CDR3 covers 12 residues. Germline values: CDR1 SGHVS, CDR2 FQNEAQ. V was cut by 5 bases and J by 10 bases, with 14 bases left in between. CDR3 nucleotide sequence: TGTGCCAGCAGCCGAAGGATGGACGCAGCTTTCTTT. It specifies CASSRRMDAAFF.

V gene TRBV28 combines with J gene TRBJ1-2; D call uncertain. CDR3 size: 11 residues. Trimming stripped 9 bases from V and 3 bases from J, with 8 bases between. CDR1 and CDR2 (germline): MDHEN, SYDVKM. CDR3 in amino acids: CASSDDYGYTF. CDR3 coding DNA: TGTGCCAGTTCCGATGACTATGGCTACACCTTC.

This chain uses TRBV6-5 with TRBJ1-4; D is uncertain. Trimming took off 2 bases at V and 8 bases at J, with 12 bases between the two ends. The CDR3 length is 14 residues. CDR1 MNHEY and CDR2 SVGAGI come from the germline V gene. The chain's CDR3 is CASSYRVPDEKLFF. The CDR3 DNA reads TGTGCCAGCAGTTACAGGGTACCCGACGAAAAACTGTTTTTT.

This clone has a single count. The rearrangement links TRBV7-2 to TRBJ1-5; D not resolved. Germline V CDR1 and CDR2: SGHTA, FQGNSA. Trimming shortened V by 4 bases and J by 2 bases, and 9 bases separated the two germline ends. CDR3 length equals 14 residues. The CDR3 DNA sequence: TGTGCCAGCAGCTCAGGTTTTGGCAATCAGCCCCAGCATTTT. As protein: CASSSGFGNQPQHF.

This chain joins TRBV28 and TRBJ1-2; the D gene is possibly TRBD1 (5 bases). The V end lost 3 bases, the J end lost 4 bases, and 9 bases lay between the germline ends. Germline-derived CDR1 and CDR2 are MDHEN and SYDVKM. This CDR3 has 13 amino acids. CDR3 amino acids: CASSFDRFYGYTF. In DNA form, the CDR3 reads TGTGCCAGCAGTTTTGACAGATTCTATGGCTACACCTTC.

The genes are TRBV28 and TRBJ1-2, with 7 bases fitting TRBD1. Germline loops: CDR1 MDHEN, CDR2 SYDVKM. The V and J ends lost 3 bases and 6 bases, in that order; junction bases with no gene match: 10. This CDR3 is 15 amino acids long. The DNA for the CDR3 is TGTGCCAGCAGTTTTCCTCCGGGACAGACTAATGGCTACACCTTC. The encoded protein is CASSFPPGQTNGYTF.

The V call is TRBV18, the J call TRBJ2-3; 11 positions match TRBD2. Per the germline V gene, CDR1 is KGHSH and CDR2 is LQKENI. This CDR3 is 16 amino acids long. J gave up 2 bases and V 2 bases, and 3 bases lay outside the gene matches. The CDR3 DNA reads as TGTGCCAGCTCACCATCGACTAGCGGGAACACAGATACGCAGTATTTT. The encoded protein is CASSPSTSGNTDTQYF.

The genes are TRBV5-1 and TRBJ2-1; D remains ambiguous. The V gene's germline CDR1 is SGHRS and CDR2 YFSETQ. V lost 6 bases and J lost 0, with 13 bases in between. This CDR3 comprises 15 residues. In DNA, the CDR3 is TGCGCCAGCACGATCGCTGTTGACTCCTACAATGAGCAGTTCTTC. It is translated as CASTIAVDSYNEQFF.

The chain joins TRBV28 to TRBJ2-1; 8 positions match TRBD2. CDR1 is MDHEN, CDR2 SYDVKM, per germline. The CDR3 runs 18 residues. V dropped 7 bases and J dropped 0; count of bases not matched to a gene: 14. As DNA, the CDR3 is TGTGCCAGCATCGGGAGGGGCGGGAGGCCCCGCTCCTACAATGAGCAGTTCTTC. As protein: CASIGRGGRPRSYNEQFF.

The rearrangement links TRBV4-2 to TRBJ1-2, with D hard to call. The germline gives CDR1 LGHNA, CDR2 YNFKEQ. This CDR3 comprises 15 residues. The V end lost 1 base, the J end lost 2 bases, and 11 bases lay between the germline ends. The chain's CDR3 is CASSQGLGENYGYTF. CDR3 nucleotide sequence: TGTGCCAGCAGCCAAGGACTTGGGGAAAACTATGGCTACACCTTC.

The rearrangement joins TRBV4-3 to TRBJ2-3; no definite D call. CDR1 is LGHNA, CDR2 YSLEER, per germline. V was shortened by 0 bases and J by 0 bases, with 19 bases between the two germline ends. This CDR3 comprises 19 residues. CDR3 nucleotide sequence: TGCGCCAGCAGCCAAGAATCCTTAGACGGACCCCTAAGCACAGATACGCAGTATTTT. This sequence encodes CASSQESLDGPLSTDTQYF.

This sequence joins TRBV2 and TRBJ2-7; 15 bases fit TRBD2. CDR3 length equals 17 residues. Unmatched junction bases numbered 11, after V lost 5 bases and J lost 6 bases. Germline V lookup: CDR1 SNHLY, CDR2 FYNNEI. The CDR3 sequence is CASSTGLAGGTGSEQYF. The DNA of the CDR3 is TGTGCCAGCAGTACCGGACTAGCGGGAGGGACCGGCAGCGAGCAGTACTTC.

As concerns this clone: Mismatch with germline at one junction end may stem from a read error. The rearrangement uses TRBV5-3 and TRBJ1-1, with D tentatively TRBD1 (5 bases). TRBV5-3 is treated as an ORF (open reading frame) with a function not yet certain. CDR3 length equals 14 residues. The CDR3 spells CARSHQQVIPEAVF. CDR3 nucleotides: TGTGCCAGAAGCCACCAACAGGTAATCCCTGAAGCTGTCTTT.

This rearrangement joins TRBV14 to TRBJ1-3, with unresolved D. V dropped 2 bases and J dropped 5 bases, with 4 bases sitting between them. The CDR3 loop spans 12 amino acids. The germline V gene encodes CDR1 SGHDN and CDR2 FVKESK. Written as DNA, the CDR3 is TGTGCCAGCAGCCAACGCCGAAACACCATATATTTT. This encodes CASSQRRNTIYF. The full variable domain, rest sourced from reference TRBV14 and TRBJ1-3, is EAGVTQFPSHSVIEKGQTVTLRCDPISGHDNLYWYRRVMGKEIKFLLHFVKESKQDESGMPNNRFLAERTGGTYSTLKVQPAELEDSGVYFCASSQRRNTIYFGEGSWLTVV.

This chain connects TRBV5-1 to TRBJ2-2; possibly TRBD2 for D (6 bases). Germline assignment: CDR1 SGHRS and CDR2 YFSETQ. V was clipped by 5 bases and J by 4 bases, with 15 bases between them. The CDR3 sequence is 15 residues long. The CDR3 protein is CASSPTRTGTGELFF. Written as DNA, the CDR3 is TGCGCCAGCAGTCCGACTAGGACGGGCACCGGGGAGCTGTTTTTT.

This chain joins TRBV13 and TRBJ1-2; D not resolved. Trimming removed 2 bases at V and 6 bases at J, with 13 bases between. CDR3 length equals 14 residues. Germline V lookup: CDR1 PRHDT, CDR2 FYEKMQ (reference sequence). The CDR3 bases are TGTGCCAGCAGCTTAATAGGTAGGACTGATGGCTACACCTTC. It translates to CASSLIGRTDGYTF.

In DNA form, the CDR3 reads TGTGCCAGCAGCGCGGCTAGCACTGGGACCGGGGAGCTGTTTTTT. Translation gives CASSAASTGTGELFF. J is TRBJ2-2 and V is TRBV27; weak D call: TRBD2 (5 bases). This CDR3 has 15 residues. Trimming removed 6 bases at V and 5 bases at J, with 16 bases between. Germline V gives CDR1 MNHEY, CDR2 SMNVEV (reference sequence).

This chain uses TRBV27 with TRBJ2-2; no definite D call. Germline values: CDR1 MNHEY, CDR2 SMNVEV (reference sequence). With 3 bases removed from V and 1 base from J, the gap between germline ends came to 12 bases. CDR3 length: 16 residues. This CDR3 is CASSFITFGNTGELFF. In DNA, the CDR3 is TGTGCCAGCAGTTTTATTACGTTCGGGAACACCGGGGAGCTGTTTTTT.

This chain connects TRBV5-1 to TRBJ2-1; 9 nucleotides align to TRBD1. Trimming cost V 6 bases and J 4 bases; bases outside gene matches: 8. The CDR3 has 15 residues. Germline V gene lookup returns CDR1 SGHRS and CDR2 YFSETQ. The CDR3 reads CASIQGTGPYNEQFF. CDR3 nucleotides: TGCGCCAGCATCCAAGGGACAGGGCCTTACAATGAGCAGTTCTTC.

The chain couples TRBV6-2 or TRBV6-3 to TRBJ2-2, with TRBD2 matching over 9 bases. Trimming at V came to 5 bases and at J to 0 bases, leaving 13 bases not matched to a gene. The germline gives CDR1 MNHEY, CDR2 SVGEGT. The CDR3 contains 19 residues. The DNA of the CDR3 is TGTGCCAGCAGTAGCCTCGGGCTAGCGGGACGGGCGAACACCGGGGAGCTGTTTTTT. This codes for CASSSLGLAGRANTGELFF.